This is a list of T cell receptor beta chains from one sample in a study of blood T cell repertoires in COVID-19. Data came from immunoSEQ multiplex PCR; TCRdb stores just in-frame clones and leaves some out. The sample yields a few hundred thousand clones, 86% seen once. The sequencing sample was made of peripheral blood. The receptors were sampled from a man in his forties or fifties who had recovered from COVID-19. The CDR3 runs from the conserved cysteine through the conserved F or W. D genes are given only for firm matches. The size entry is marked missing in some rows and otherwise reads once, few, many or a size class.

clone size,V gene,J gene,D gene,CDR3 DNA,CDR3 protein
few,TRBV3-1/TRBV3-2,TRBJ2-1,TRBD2,TGTGCCAGCAGCCAAGGACTAGCGGGGGGACGGGAGCAGTTCTTC,CASSQGLAGGREQFF
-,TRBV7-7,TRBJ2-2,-,TGTGCCAGCAGCCAGCGAACGAACACCGGGGAGCTGTTTTTT,CASSQRTNTGELFF
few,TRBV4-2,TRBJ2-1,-,TGTGCCAGCAGCCAAGATTCCCAGGGGATCCAACTGGGGCAGTTCTTC,CASSQDSQGIQLGQFF
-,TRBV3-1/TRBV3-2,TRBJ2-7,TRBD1,TGTGCCAGCAGCCAAGGTACGGGACAGGGGTCGGAGCAGTACTTC,CASSQGTGQGSEQYF
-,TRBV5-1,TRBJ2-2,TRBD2,TGCGCCAGCAGCCCGGGACTAGCGGGAGCCGGGGAGCTGTTTTTT,CASSPGLAGAGELFF
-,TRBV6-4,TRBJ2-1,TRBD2,TGTGCCAGCAGTGCCAGCGGGGCTACCTACAATGAGCAGTTCTTC,CASSASGATYNEQFF
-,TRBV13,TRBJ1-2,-,TGTGCCAGCAGCTTACAACAGGAATATGGCTACACCTTC,CASSLQQEYGYTF
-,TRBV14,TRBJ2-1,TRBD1,TGTGCCAGCAGCCGCCCAGGACGGACGGGACAGAAGTTCTTC,CASSRPGRTGQKFF
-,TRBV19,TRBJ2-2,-,TGTGCCAGTAGTAGGGCGGGTTCGGCCGGGGAGCTGTTTTTT,CASSRAGSAGELFF
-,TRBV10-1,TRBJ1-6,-,TGCGCCAGCAATCACAGGGAGATCTATAATTCACCCCTCCACTTT,CASNHREIYNSPLHF
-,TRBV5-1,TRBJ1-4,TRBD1,TGCGCCAGCAGCGTGGCCGGGACAGAATATGAAAAACTGTTTTTT,CASSVAGTEYEKLFF
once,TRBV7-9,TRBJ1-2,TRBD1,TGTGCCAGCAGCTCGACAGGGATCAACTATGGCTACACCTTC,CASSSTGINYGYTF
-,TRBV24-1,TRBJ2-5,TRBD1,TGTGCCACCAGTGATCCGACAGGGGTCGGAGAGACCCAGTACTTC,CATSDPTGVGETQYF
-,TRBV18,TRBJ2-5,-,TGTGCCAGCTCACTCCGGTCCAGGAACTTCCAAGAGACCCAGTACTTC,CASSLRSRNFQETQYF
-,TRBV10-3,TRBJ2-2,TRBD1,TGTGCCATCAGTTACGACAGGGCCGGGGAGCTGTTTTTT,CAISYDRAGELFF
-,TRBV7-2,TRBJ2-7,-,TGTGCCAGCAGCTTGAGTACGGGTGGGTACGAGCAGTACTTC,CASSLSTGGYEQYF
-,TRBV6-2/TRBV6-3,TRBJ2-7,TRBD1,TGTGCCAGCAGTCCCGGGACAGCCTTGAACTACGAGCAGTACTTC,CASSPGTALNYEQYF
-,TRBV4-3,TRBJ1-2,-,TGCGCCAGCAGCCAAGGCCCAGGGGCCGTTAACTATGGCTACACCTTC,CASSQGPGAVNYGYTF
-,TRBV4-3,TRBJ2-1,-,TGCGCCAGCAGCCAAGATATCTCGGACTCGGGTGAGCAGTTCTTC,CASSQDISDSGEQFF
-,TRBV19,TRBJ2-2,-,TGTGCCAGTAGTATATTTTCAGGGGCCGGGGAGCTGTTTTTT,CASSIFSGAGELFF
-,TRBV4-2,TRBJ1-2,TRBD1,TGTGCCAGCAGCCAAACGGACAGGGACAGCTATGGCTACACCTTC,CASSQTDRDSYGYTF
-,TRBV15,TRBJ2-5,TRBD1,TGTGCCACCAGCAGAGGGGACAGGGTCGGCCAAGAGACCCAGTACTTC,CATSRGDRVGQETQYF
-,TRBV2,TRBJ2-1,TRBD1,TGTGCCAGCAGTGCCGACAGGGGCAGATACAATGAGCAGTTCTTC,CASSADRGRYNEQFF
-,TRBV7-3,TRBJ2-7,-,TGTGCCAGCAGCTGGAGGGACGGCTACGAGCAGTACTTC,CASSWRDGYEQYF
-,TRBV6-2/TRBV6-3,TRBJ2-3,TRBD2,TGTGCCAGCAGTTACTCACGGGAGGGAACCACAGATACGCAGTATTTT,CASSYSREGTTDTQYF
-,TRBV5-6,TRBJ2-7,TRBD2,TGTGCCAGCAGCTTGAGGACTAGCGGACCCTACGAGCAGTACTTC,CASSLRTSGPYEQYF
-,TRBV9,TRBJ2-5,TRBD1,TGTGCCAGCAGCTTCCGGGACAGGGGCCCCGGGGGTGGGCAAGAGACCCAGTACTTC,CASSFRDRGPGGGQETQYF
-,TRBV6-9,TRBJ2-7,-,TGTGCCAGCAGTTATACGGTATACGAGCAGTACTTC,CASSYTVYEQYF
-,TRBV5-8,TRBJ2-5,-,TGTGCCAGCAGCTTGGATCCATCCCGGGAGACCCAGTACTTC,CASSLDPSRETQYF